The text below deals with one T cell receptor beta chain. The V gene lost 0 bases and the J gene lost 1 base, with 7 bases spanning the gap. Germline CDR1 SGHRS, CDR2 YFSETQ. The CDR3 has 14 residues. This specimen belongs to a study of blood T cell repertoires in COVID-19. The method was immunoSEQ multiplex PCR; TCRdb's version includes in-frame clones alone and lacks a portion of them. The sample consists of more than 90,000 clones, about 85% of them appearing once. V is TRBV5-1 and J is TRBJ2-5; D is unclear. This TCR derives from a human donor in a cohort sampled during active COVID-19. Sequenced material: peripheral blood. This CDR3 is CASSLEYPQETQYF. The CDR3 bases are TGCGCCAGCAGCTTGGAATATCCCCAAGAGACCCAGTACTTC.